Listed below are T cell receptor beta chains from one sample, sequenced in a study of T-cell reconstitution after alpha-beta-depleted transplantation in children. TCRdb re-called the PCR reads with MiXCR, one entry per CDR3 protein. Among 100,000 or so distinct CDR3 sequences listed, about 8% were seen once. This material consisted of PBMCs, taken before TCRalphabeta/CD19-depleted stem cell transplant. The source is a boy aged 2 to 10 with acute lymphoblastic leukemia, due to receive a stem cell transplant. CDR3s include the opening cysteine and the closing phenylalanine or tryptophan. D genes are given only for firm matches. Expanded clones are given a class, and other clones once, few, many or no size at all.

clone size	J gene	V gene	D gene	CDR3 DNA	CDR3 protein
many	TRBJ2-5	TRBV9	TRBD2	TGTGCCAGCAGCGTAGCCGGACTAGCAACAGAGACCCAGTACTTC	CASSVAGLATETQYF
.	TRBJ1-1	TRBV13	.	TGTGCCAGCAGCTTATCGGACAGCATGAACACTGAAGCTTTCTTT	CASSLSDSMNTEAFF
many	TRBJ1-6	TRBV4-2	TRBD1	TGTGCCAGCAGCGGACGGACAGGGGGGGATTATTCACCCCTCCACTTT	CASSGRTGGDYSPLHF
medium-sized	TRBJ2-7	TRBV20-1	TRBD2	TGCAGTGCCCGCACCAGTCTAGCGGGGGAGTACGAGCAGTACTTC	CSARTSLAGEYEQYF
few	TRBJ2-3	TRBV6-6	.	TGTGCCAGCATCAGGACCTTTGGGGATACGCAGTATTTT	CASIRTFGDTQYF
many	TRBJ2-7	TRBV29-1	.	TGCAGCGTTGAAGCAGGGATAAACGAGCAGTACTTC	CSVEAGINEQYF
many	TRBJ2-1	TRBV4-1	.	TGCGCCAGCAGCCAAGAGGATAGCGATGAGCAGTTCTTC	CASSQEDSDEQFF
few	TRBJ1-2	TRBV5-1	.	TGCGCCAGCAGCTTCTCTGAAGCACCCTCTGGCTACACCTTC	CASSFSEAPSGYTF
many	TRBJ2-1	TRBV20-1	.	TGCAGTGCTAGTGAACGGTACAATGAGCAGTTCTTC	CSASERYNEQFF
.	TRBJ1-4	TRBV7-2	.	TGTGCCAGCAGCTCGACAGATTTGGCTGAAAAACTGTTTTTT	CASSSTDLAEKLFF
many	TRBJ2-2	TRBV7-2	.	TGTGCCAGCAGCATTACCGGGGGATTCACCGGGGAGCTGTTTTTT	CASSITGGFTGELFF
many	TRBJ2-6	TRBV13	.	TGTGCCAGCAGCTTAGTCCTGGTCGCGGGGCGCCCATCTGGGGCCAACGTCCTGACTTTC	CASSLVLVAGRPSGANVLTF
.	TRBJ1-4	TRBV12-3/TRBV12-4	.	TGTGCCAGCAGGCCCGGGGACAACGGTTGGGAAAAACTGTTTTTT	CASRPGDNGWEKLFF
few	TRBJ1-1	TRBV7-2	TRBD1	TGTGCCAGCTGCCGGACAGGGTTAGGCACTGAAGCTTTCTTT	CASCRTGLGTEAFF
many	TRBJ2-6	TRBV28	.	TGTGCCAGCAGTTTCCCCAGACTCTCTGGGGCCAACGTCCTGACTTTC	CASSFPRLSGANVLTF
.	TRBJ1-1	TRBV4-2	.	TGTGCCAGCAGCCTCCCTTTATTGACAGGAGGCGGGGGGAACACTGAAGCTTTCTTT	CASSLPLLTGGGGNTEAFF
few	TRBJ2-5	TRBV9	.	TGTGCCAGCAGCGCCTCTGGGACTTTTGAGACCCAGTACTTC	CASSASGTFETQYF
many	TRBJ2-7	TRBV6-5	TRBD1	TGTGCCAGCAGTTACTCCCCCGGACAGGGGGACTACGAGCAGTACTTC	CASSYSPGQGDYEQYF
many	TRBJ2-1	TRBV29-1	TRBD1	TGCAGCGTTGTGGGGACAGGGGGCTTCGGTGAGCAGTTCTTC	CSVVGTGGFGEQFF
.	TRBJ1-5	TRBV20-1	.	TGCAGTAATGGGGGAAAGGGAGGTCAGCCCCAGCATTTT	CSNGGKGGQPQHF
few	TRBJ2-5	TRBV12-3/TRBV12-4	.	TGTGCCAGCAGACCGGGACTCTTGGGGCAAGAGACCCAGTACTTC	CASRPGLLGQETQYF
few	TRBJ1-2	TRBV11-2	TRBD1	TGTGCCAGCAGCCATACAGGGGGCAGCGGGAACTATGGCTACACCTTC	CASSHTGGSGNYGYTF
few	TRBJ1-3	TRBV7-2	.	TGTGCCAGCAGCGGCCGAAGGTCTCCCGGATCTGGAAACACCATATATTTT	CASSGRRSPGSGNTIYF
few	TRBJ1-2	TRBV27	.	TGTGCCAGCAGTCCGAACCTTCGACGTGCGAGCTACACCTTC	CASSPNLRRASYTF
few	TRBJ1-1	TRBV12-3/TRBV12-4	TRBD1	TGTGCCAGCAGCAGACAGGGTAGGACTGAAGCTTTCTTT	CASSRQGRTEAFF
many	TRBJ2-5	TRBV6-6	.	TGTGCCAGCAGGCGCCAGGAAGAGACCCAGTACTTC	CASRRQEETQYF
.	TRBJ1-3	TRBV6-1	.	TGTGCCAGCAGAGCTCGAGCAGGCTCTGGAAACACCATATATTTT	CASRARAGSGNTIYF
few	TRBJ1-2	TRBV12-3/TRBV12-4	.	TGTGCCAGCAGTTTACCCGGGGCCGAGGGCTATGGCTACACCTTC	CASSLPGAEGYGYTF
many	TRBJ2-2	TRBV19	.	TGTGCCAGTAGTTCCCTCAGGGCGGACACCGGGGAGCTGTTTTTT	CASSSLRADTGELFF
.	TRBJ2-7	TRBV11-2	.	TGTGCCAGCAGCTTAGATTGGACGATCTACGAGCAGTACTTC	CASSLDWTIYEQYF
.	TRBJ2-1	TRBV20-1	TRBD2	TGCAGTGCTAGAGATTGGACTAGCGGGAACAATGAGCAGTTCTTC	CSARDWTSGNNEQFF
many	TRBJ2-5	TRBV5-1	.	TGCGCCAGCAGCTTGGAAGGGTGGGGACTGCAAGAGACCCAGTACTTC	CASSLEGWGLQETQYF
many	TRBJ2-7	TRBV3-1	.	TGTGCCAGCAGCCAAGATCGGGGAACCTACGAGCAGTACTTC	CASSQDRGTYEQYF
many	TRBJ1-2	TRBV20-1	TRBD1	TGCAGTGCCCCGGACAGGGGTAACTATGGCTACACCTTC	CSAPDRGNYGYTF
few	TRBJ2-2	TRBV15	.	TGTGCCACCAGCAGCCGGACCCCCCATATCGGGGAGCTGTTTTTT	CATSSRTPHIGELFF
many	TRBJ2-3	TRBV6-5	.	TGTGCCAGCAGTTTGCATGGGGGGTATCCCACAGATACGCAGTATTTT	CASSLHGGYPTDTQYF
many	TRBJ2-3	TRBV29-1	TRBD1	TGCAGCGCTACAGTCCTGGCCCAGGGGGCAGGCACAGATACGCAGTATTTT	CSATVLAQGAGTDTQYF
.	TRBJ1-2	TRBV7-9	TRBD1	TGTGCCAGCAGCACTCAGGGGGGAGGAAAAAACTATGGCTACACCTTC	CASSTQGGGKNYGYTF
many	TRBJ1-5	TRBV6-1	.	TGTGCCAGCAGTGGCCAAGAAGCTCAGCCCCAGCATTTT	CASSGQEAQPQHF
many	TRBJ1-2	TRBV6-5	TRBD1	TGTGCCAGCACTCCGGACAGGCATAACTATGGCTACACCTTC	CASTPDRHNYGYTF
.	TRBJ1-2	TRBV4-2	TRBD1	TGTGCCAGGAGCCCTGGGGACAGGGTTTTCGGCTACACCTTC	CARSPGDRVFGYTF
few	TRBJ1-5	TRBV29-1	.	TGCAGCGCATCTGGGGATTGGAATCAGCCCCAGCATTTT	CSASGDWNQPQHF
.	TRBJ2-3	TRBV20-1	.	TGCAGTGCTAGCCTCGTTACAGGGAGAGGGGACACAGATACGCAGTATTTT	CSASLVTGRGDTDTQYF
.	TRBJ1-4	TRBV6-5	.	TGTGCCAGCAGTTCCCAGGGCTTGTCTAATGAAAAACTGTTTTTT	CASSSQGLSNEKLFF
.	TRBJ2-7	TRBV7-8	.	TGTGCCAGCGGAGTTGCTCTGGGGGAGCAGTACTTC	CASGVALGEQYF
few	TRBJ2-1	TRBV4-2	.	TGTGCCAGCAGCCCCGTAGACGGGATTAGCTGGGGGGGGGCCTCCCTCGGTGAGCAGTTCTTC	CASSPVDGISWGGASLGEQFF
.	TRBJ1-2	TRBV4-3	.	TGCGCCAGCAGCCAAGAGTGGGGAGCCAACCCCTATGGCTACACCTTC	CASSQEWGANPYGYTF
.	TRBJ2-7	TRBV5-8	.	TGTGCCAGCAGTCCCACTTCCGGGACTGCAACCTACGAGCAGTACTTC	CASSPTSGTATYEQYF
.	TRBJ2-4	TRBV6-1	.	TGTGCCAGCAGTGAAGGGCTAGGACTAGCCAAAAACATTCAGTACTTC	CASSEGLGLAKNIQYF
.	TRBJ2-2	TRBV4-1	.	TGCGCCAGCAGCCAAGAGAAGTTGGGGCCCGGGGAGCTGTTTTTT	CASSQEKLGPGELFF
.	TRBJ1-1	TRBV7-2	.	TGTGCCAGCAGCTTCCTGGGTTTAATGAACACTGAAGCTTTCTTT	CASSFLGLMNTEAFF
many	TRBJ2-2	TRBV5-1	.	TGCGCCAGCAGTTCTGCGGGTAACACCGGGGAGCTGTTTTTT	CASSSAGNTGELFF
many	TRBJ2-3	TRBV4-1	.	TGCGCCAGCAGCCAAGTACAGGGCGCGAATGTAGTGGATACGCAGTATTTT	CASSQVQGANVVDTQYF
many	TRBJ2-1	TRBV12-3/TRBV12-4	TRBD1	TGTGCCAGCAGCGTTCCGGGACAGGGGATCAATGAGCAGTTCTTC	CASSVPGQGINEQFF
many	TRBJ2-2	TRBV5-1	TRBD1	TGCGCCAGCAGCCGGGACAGGGCCAACACCGGGGAGCTGTTTTTT	CASSRDRANTGELFF
few	TRBJ1-5	TRBV5-8	.	TGTGCCAGCAGCTTGGCCTGGGCAGTGAATCAGCCCCAGCATTTT	CASSLAWAVNQPQHF
few	TRBJ1-1	TRBV20-1	.	TGCAGTGCCGGAGGGTGGAGGGACACTGAAGCTTTCTTT	CSAGGWRDTEAFF
few	TRBJ2-1	TRBV29-1	TRBD2	TGCAGCGCCGGGACTAGCGGGGGCCAGGATGAGCAGTTCTTC	CSAGTSGGQDEQFF
many	TRBJ2-2	TRBV4-1	TRBD1	TGCGCCAGCAGCCCCGACAGGGCTCCCGGGGAGCTGTTTTTT	CASSPDRAPGELFF
many	TRBJ1-1	TRBV29-1	.	TGCAGCGTTGAAGGGGGGATGAACACTGAAGCTTTCTTT	CSVEGGMNTEAFF